Listed below are T cell receptor beta chains from one sample, sequenced in a study of CD8 T cells in Susac syndrome. TCRdb ran MiXCR on the immunoSEQ multiplex PCR reads and lists one entry per CDR3 protein. This sample has approximately 300,000 distinct CDR3 sequences, with 65% to 90% found just once. The sequenced sample consisted of CD8+ T cells from PBMCs. These receptors came from a human donor with multiple sclerosis. CDR3s include the opening cysteine and the closing phenylalanine or tryptophan. D genes are given only for firm matches. Not all rows give a size; the values are once, few, many and, for expanded clones, a class.

v_gene	d_gene	abundance	j_gene	CDR3aa	CDR3nt
TRBV29-1	NA	NA	TRBJ2-2	CSAVDHGELFF	TGCAGCGCGGTAGACCACGGGGAGCTGTTTTTT
TRBV3-1	NA	NA	TRBJ2-3	CASSQVQLGAGDTDTQYF	TGTGCCAGCAGCCAAGTGCAGTTGGGGGCTGGGGACACAGATACGCAGTATTTT
TRBV7-9	NA	few	TRBJ2-3	CASSLIFTDTQYF	TGTGCCAGCAGCTTGATATTCACAGATACGCAGTATTTT
TRBV27	TRBD2	NA	TRBJ2-7	CASSWGGEQYF	TGTGCCAGCAGTTGGGGGGGCGAGCAGTACTTC
TRBV6-2/TRBV6-3	NA	few	TRBJ2-4	CASSPTAGYIQYF	TGTGCCAGCAGTCCCACGGCGGGGTACATTCAGTACTTC
TRBV20-1	NA	NA	TRBJ2-5	CSARDLWYPETQYF	TGCAGTGCTAGAGATCTTTGGTACCCGGAGACCCAGTACTTC
TRBV12-3/TRBV12-4	NA	NA	TRBJ1-2	CASSPPEGMPYGYTF	TGTGCCAGCAGCCCTCCCGAAGGAATGCCCTATGGCTACACCTTC
TRBV7-8	TRBD2	NA	TRBJ2-5	CASTTLLAEIEETQYF	TGTGCCAGCACCACTCTACTAGCGGAGATAGAAGAGACCCAGTACTTC
TRBV28	NA	NA	TRBJ1-5	CASSLSHNSNQPQHF	TGTGCCAGCAGTTTATCGCATAATAGCAATCAGCCCCAGCATTTT
TRBV29-1	NA	NA	TRBJ1-2	CSVESRSGYGYTF	TGCAGCGTTGAATCGCGGTCCGGTTATGGCTACACCTTC
TRBV7-9	NA	NA	TRBJ1-2	CASNNLDRGNYGYTF	TGTGCCAGCAACAACCTAGACCGGGGGAACTATGGCTACACCTTC
TRBV5-1	NA	NA	TRBJ1-6	CASSLRQPGAYNSPLHF	TGCGCCAGCAGCTTACGACAGCCGGGGGCCTATAATTCACCCCTCCACTTT
TRBV5-4	NA	NA	TRBJ2-3	CASSLEGLAGTDTQYF	TGTGCCAGCAGCTTGGAGGGCCTGGCTGGCACAGATACGCAGTATTTT
TRBV7-2	TRBD2	NA	TRBJ2-2	CASSLALNSGGRSTGELFF	TGTGCCAGCAGCTTAGCGCTTAATAGCGGGGGTCGGAGCACCGGGGAGCTGTTTTTT
TRBV7-9	NA	NA	TRBJ2-7	CASSPVADYEQYF	TGTGCCAGCAGCCCGGTAGCGGACTACGAGCAGTACTTC
TRBV27	TRBD2	NA	TRBJ2-1	CASSLLLAGSYNEQFF	TGTGCCAGCAGTTTATTGCTAGCGGGAAGCTACAATGAGCAGTTCTTC
TRBV27	TRBD2	once	TRBJ2-7	CASSTGLDYEQYF	TGTGCCAGCAGTACGGGACTAGACTACGAGCAGTACTTC
TRBV28	TRBD2	NA	TRBJ2-2	CASSTRERDTGELFF	TGTGCCAGCAGTACGCGGGAGCGGGACACCGGGGAGCTGTTTTTT
TRBV2	NA	once	TRBJ1-1	CATTENTEAFF	TGTGCCACGACAGAGAACACTGAAGCTTTCTTT
TRBV30	NA	NA	TRBJ1-4	CAWRTGGLGTNEKLFF	TGTGCCTGGAGGACGGGGGGGCTGGGGACTAATGAAAAACTGTTTTTT
TRBV10-3	TRBD1	NA	TRBJ2-1	CAITEIRDRVYNEQFF	TGTGCCATCACCGAAATCAGGGACAGGGTTTACAATGAGCAGTTCTTC
TRBV4-1	NA	NA	TRBJ2-7	CASSQLTSTLGAYEQYF	TGCGCCAGCAGCCAACTAACTTCCACATTAGGGGCCTACGAGCAGTACTTC
TRBV5-6	NA	NA	TRBJ2-1	CASSLFGQDEQFF	TGTGCCAGCAGCTTGTTTGGGCAGGATGAGCAGTTCTTC
TRBV7-2	NA	NA	TRBJ1-6	CASGRSYNSPLHF	TGTGCCAGTGGGCGCTCCTATAATTCACCCCTCCACTTT
TRBV5-6	NA	once	TRBJ2-1	CASKAGVYNEQFF	TGTGCCAGCAAAGCAGGGGTGTACAATGAGCAGTTCTTC
TRBV29-1	TRBD1	NA	TRBJ1-4	CSVVGQATNEKLFF	TGCAGCGTTGTCGGACAGGCGACTAATGAAAAACTGTTTTTT
TRBV27	TRBD1	NA	TRBJ2-7	CASSWQQGPSYEQYF	TGTGCCAGCAGTTGGCAACAGGGGCCCTCCTACGAGCAGTACTTC
TRBV29-1	NA	few	TRBJ2-7	CSVRGLARYEQYF	TGCAGCGTTCGAGGGCTAGCGCGGTACGAGCAGTACTTC
TRBV15	NA	NA	TRBJ1-5	CATSPRPRNQPQHF	TGTGCCACCAGCCCTAGACCGAGAAATCAGCCCCAGCATTTT
TRBV6-5	NA	NA	TRBJ1-1	CASSITGKATEAFF	TGTGCCAGCAGTATTACAGGGAAAGCTACTGAAGCTTTCTTT
TRBV27	TRBD2	NA	TRBJ2-3	CASSLSVFVREVTDTQYF	TGTGCCAGCAGTTTATCGGTCTTTGTCCGGGAGGTCACAGATACGCAGTATTTT
TRBV27	TRBD1	NA	TRBJ1-4	CASSLQGAREKLFF	TGTGCCAGCAGCCTACAGGGGGCACGGGAAAAACTGTTTTTT
TRBV4-3	TRBD2	NA	TRBJ2-5	CASSQLLAGEVETQYF	TGCGCCAGCAGCCAACTACTAGCGGGAGAGGTAGAGACCCAGTACTTC
TRBV9	NA	NA	TRBJ2-7	CASSVRGTALSAPYEQYF	TGTGCCAGCAGCGTAAGGGGTACAGCTTTATCGGCCCCCTACGAGCAGTACTTC
TRBV2	TRBD1	NA	TRBJ2-1	CASSDPGQGESYEQFF	TGTGCCAGCAGTGATCCGGGACAGGGGGAATCTTATGAGCAGTTCTTC
TRBV28	TRBD1	NA	TRBJ2-5	CASSLWGDRQETQYF	TGTGCCAGCAGTTTATGGGGGGACAGGCAAGAGACCCAGTACTTC
TRBV5-1	NA	NA	TRBJ1-1	CASSFEPPNTEAFF	TGCGCCAGCAGCTTTGAACCCCCGAACACTGAAGCTTTCTTT